This T cell receptor (beta chain) was identified during a study of blood T cells in healthy people across ages. Regarding the study as a whole: The CMV status of each donor remained undetermined, and this could have confounded shifts in expanded clonotypes. Estimated diversity across one million T cells was deemed an underestimate.

V lost 9 bases and J lost 0, with 15 bases in between. Germline CDR1 MDHEN, CDR2 SYDVKM. CDR3 length: 15 amino acids. A second PCR of about 6 to 12 cycles used a sample-barcoded 5' primer and a J-beta primer mix. Tagging of each cDNA molecule was performed by a template-switch adaptor with 12 random nucleotides. One entry per CDR3 protein, called by TCRdb with MiXCR from the 5' RACE reads. Of over 600,000 distinct CDR3 sequences in the sample, about 21% are singletons; the top ten hold under 4%. This clonotype was observed many times. The antigen is not known. This chain connects TRBV28 to TRBJ2-4; tentatively, D is TRBD1 or TRBD2 (5 bases each). The source material was blood. This TCR was sampled from a man between 65 and 85 years old in good health. The CDR3 DNA reads TGTGCCAGTAGGGGCGCCGGGGTAGCCAAAAACATTCAGTACTTC. Translating gives CASRGAGVAKNIQYF.